This T cell receptor beta chain is drawn from a study of blood T cell repertoires in COVID-19. Trimming stripped 3 bases from V and 13 bases from J, with 18 bases between. CDR1 LGHNA and CDR2 YSLEER come from the germline V gene. This CDR3 is built from 13 residues. Study processing details: From reference gene primer amplification, estimates of nucleated cell counts were derived. Clones were read by immunoSEQ multiplex PCR, and TCRdb kept only the in-frame ones, dropping some. V and J calls and clone size are those listed in that table; D and trimming were worked out from the DNA. The repertoire holds about 280,000 clones, with around 90% as singletons.

Source material: peripheral blood. The TCR was taken from a woman between 45 and 60 years old who had recovered from COVID-19. The chain couples TRBV4-3 to TRBJ2-5; TRBD1 is a possible D gene (7 bases). The CDR3, as DNA: TGCGCCAGCAGCCAGGGACAGTACGGGACTCGGTACTTC. It encodes CASSQGQYGTRYF.